These 31 T cell receptor beta chains share one sample of origin, sequenced in a study of naive CD8 T cells in extremely preterm neonates (dated by TCRdb to between 2016 and 2019). The term cord blood was obtained from five elective full-term cesarean deliveries at roughly 37-41 weeks of gestation that occurred without labor or rupture of membranes. To prepare the library, the immunoSEQ multiplex PCR assay was applied. The table comes from immuneACCESS by way of TCRdb, which keeps in-frame sequences with V and J called. Part of the clones is missing from these tables; in studies checked, under half for an unresolved V gene and the rest for unknown reasons. Across this sample there are some 4,900 clones, with less than 98% seen only once. The ten largest clones represent around 0.48% of the sample. Sequenced: naive CD8+ T cells from cord blood. The receptor set was obtained from a newborn in good health.

This clone showed up just once. The CDR3 loop reads CASSGTNYGYTF. CDR3 bases: TGTGCCAGCAGCGGGACAAACTATGGCTACACCTTC. The genes are TRBV5-5 and TRBJ1-2; the D gene is possibly TRBD1 (6 bases). Germline V CDR1 and CDR2: SGHKS, YYEKEE (reference sequence). The CDR3 is 12 residues long. Trimming stripped 4 bases from V and 2 bases from J, with 6 bases between.

The chain employs TRBV2 and TRBJ2-1; 9 bases agree with TRBD1. Losses at the gene ends were 5 bases for V and 5 bases for J; bases not matched to a gene: 10. The CDR3 loop spans 16 amino acids. Germline CDR1 SNHLY, CDR2 FYNNEI. Here the CDR3 DNA reads TGTGCCAGCAGTTTTTTAGGACAGGGGATCAACAATGAGCAGTTCTTC. Its translation is CASSFLGQGINNEQFF.

This chain links TRBV29-1 with TRBJ1-6; TRBD1 agrees at 8 bases. V lost 5 bases, J lost 5 bases, and 5 bases stayed unmatched. Germline V lookup: CDR1 SQVTM, CDR2 ANQGSEA. The CDR3 loop spans 14 amino acids. The CDR3 region is CSVKEQGDNSPLHF. CDR3 DNA sequence: TGCAGCGTTAAGGAACAGGGGGATAATTCACCCCTCCACTTT.

This chain links TRBV5-1 with TRBJ2-2, with 9 bases fitting TRBD1. This CDR3 spans 14 amino acids. Trimming cost V 0 bases and J 6 bases; bases outside gene matches: 0. Germline values: CDR1 SGHRS, CDR2 YFSETQ. The CDR3 loop is CASSLGQGAGELFF. CDR3 nucleotide sequence: TGCGCCAGCAGCTTGGGACAGGGGGCCGGGGAGCTGTTTTTT.

V and J are TRBV7-8 and TRBJ1-1; D ambiguous. This CDR3 contains 11 residues. CDR1 and CDR2 (germline): SGHVS, FQNEAQ. V was shortened by 5 bases and J by 3 bases, with 4 bases between the two germline ends. In DNA, the CDR3 is TGTGCCAGCAGCCTCTACACTGAAGCTTTCTTT. Protein sequence: CASSLYTEAFF. The variable domain in full, completed from reference TRBV7-8 and TRBJ1-1, reads GAGVSQSPRYKVAKRGQDVALRCDPISGHVSLFWYQQALGQGPEFLTYFQNEAQLDKSGLPSDRFFAERPEGSVSTLKIQRTQQEDSAVYLCASSLYTEAFFGQGTRLTVV.

The chain joins TRBV10-3 to TRBJ2-3, with 10 bases lining up with TRBD2. Germline V gene data show CDR1 as ENHRY and CDR2 as SYGVKD. The CDR3 runs 19 residues. V was pared by 0 bases and J by 0 bases, with 9 bases of the junction left unmatched. The CDR3 DNA is TGTGCCATCAGTGAGTCGATTACTAGCGGGGCCCCTAGCACAGATACGCAGTATTTT. Amino acid sequence: CAISESITSGAPSTDTQYF.

The rearrangement uses TRBV21-1 and TRBJ2-7; TRBD2, the table's D call, lacks a check against the DNA. TRBV21-1 is a pseudogene segment. The CDR3 has 15 residues. As DNA, the CDR3 is TGTGCCAGCAGCAAAGGAGAGCCTGGCTCCTACGAGCAGTACTTC. As protein: CASSKGEPGSYEQYF.

The genes are TRBV11-3 and TRBJ2-2; weak D call: TRBD1 (6 bases). This CDR3 has 14 amino acids. Deletions cut 5 bases from V and 0 bases from J, with 7 bases between. The germline gives CDR1 SGHNT, CDR2 YENEEA. The CDR3 bases are TGTGCCAGCAGCAACAGGGCGAACACCGGGGAGCTGTTTTTT. It specifies CASSNRANTGELFF.

This chain joins TRBV7-9 and TRBJ2-1; D might be TRBD2 (6 bases). The CDR3 length is 12 residues. In germline, CDR1 is SEHNR, CDR2 FQNEAQ (reference sequence). V was trimmed by 3 bases and J by 8 bases, leaving 8 bases between them. CDR3 sequence (DNA): TGTGCCAGCAGCTTCGGGGACTATGAGCAGTTCTTC. Translation: CASSFGDYEQFF.

The chain carries TRBV28 and TRBJ2-6, with D perhaps TRBD1 (5 bases). Trimming cost V 4 bases and J 2 bases, with 18 bases left between them. Per the germline V gene, CDR1 is MDHEN and CDR2 is SYDVKM. This CDR3 comprises 18 residues. The CDR3 loop reads CASSSALTLTAGANVLTF. The DNA of the CDR3 is TGTGCCAGCAGTTCAGCTCTCACACTGACAGCTGGGGCCAACGTCCTGACTTTC.

This chain links TRBV30 with TRBJ1-2; D not resolved. Germline V gives CDR1 GTSNPN, CDR2 SVGIG (reference sequence). This CDR3 has 11 residues. With 1 base removed from V and 8 bases from J, the gap between germline ends came to 8 bases. CDR3 DNA: TGTGCCTGGAGTGACGAGGGCGGCTACACCTTC. It specifies CAWSDEGGYTF.

V gene TRBV9 combines with J gene TRBJ1-2, with D possibly being TRBD1 (5 bases). Germline loops: CDR1 SGDLS, CDR2 YYNGEE. The V gene lost 0 bases and the J gene lost 5 bases, with 14 bases spanning the gap. This CDR3 is 15 amino acids long. The CDR3 DNA is TGTGCCAGCAGCGTAGAGGCAGGGCCGGGTTATGGCTACACCTTC. It yields the protein CASSVEAGPGYGYTF.

V is TRBV19 and J is TRBJ1-5, with a weak D call TRBD1 (6 bases). The germline CDR1 and CDR2 sequences are LNHDA and SQIVND (reference sequence). CDR3 length equals 18 residues. Trimming pared 2 bases from V and 4 bases from J, leaving 21 bases between. This CDR3 reads CASSIRLGQGMGNQPQHF. The CDR3 DNA reads as TGTGCCAGTAGTATACGGCTCGGGCAGGGGATGGGGAATCAGCCCCAGCATTTT.

A single count supports this clone. V is TRBV30 and J is TRBJ2-5; 8 bases are shared with TRBD2. Germline V gene data show CDR1 as GTSNPN and CDR2 as SVGIG (reference sequence). The CDR3 extends over 13 amino acids. The trim removed 3 bases at V and 4 bases at J, leaving 4 bases unmatched. CDR3 DNA: TGTGCCTGGAGCGGGGGGGGTGCAGAGACCCAGTACTTC. It encodes CAWSGGGAETQYF.

This clone has just one count. The J gene is TRBJ1-1, the V gene TRBV7-8, with D possibly TRBD1 on 5 matching bases. This CDR3 has 15 residues. Germline V gene lookup returns CDR1 SGHVS and CDR2 FQNEAQ. V lost 2 bases, J lost 0 bases, and 10 bases lay in between. The CDR3 loop reads CASSLPGLMNTEAFF. In nucleotides, the CDR3 is TGTGCCAGCAGCTTACCGGGACTGATGAACACTGAAGCTTTCTTT. Full variable domain (outside the CDR3, taken from reference TRBV7-8 and TRBJ1-1): GAGVSQSPRYKVAKRGQDVALRCDPISGHVSLFWYQQALGQGPEFLTYFQNEAQLDKSGLPSDRFFAERPEGSVSTLKIQRTQQEDSAVYLCASSLPGLMNTEAFFGQGTRLTVV.

V and J are TRBV28 and TRBJ1-5, with a possible D match to TRBD1 (6 bases). CDR3 length: 16 amino acids. Trimming removed 11 bases from V and 0 bases from J, with 20 bases in between. Germline CDR1 MDHEN, CDR2 SYDVKM. The CDR3 bases are TGTGCCGGCCAGACGCGGCGACAGGCTAGCAATCAGCCCCAGCATTTT. Its translation: CAGQTRRQASNQPQHF.

CDR3 nucleotides: TGTGCCAGCAGTCTTAACAGGAACACTGAAGCTTTCTTT. Encoded protein: CASSLNRNTEAFF. V gene TRBV27 combines with J gene TRBJ1-1; D remains ambiguous. V shed 5 bases and J shed 1 base, with 8 bases lying between them. Germline loops: CDR1 MNHEY, CDR2 SMNVEV (reference sequence). The CDR3 consists of 13 residues.

The rearrangement links TRBV10-3 to TRBJ1-3, with unresolved D. V gave up 7 bases and J gave up 0 bases, with 10 bases separating them. The length of the CDR3 is 14 residues. Germline lookup yields CDR1 ENHRY and CDR2 SYGVKD. As DNA, the CDR3 is TGTGCCATCATGGGAGGGAACTCTGGAAACACCATATATTTT. Translating gives CAIMGGNSGNTIYF.

This chain links TRBV5-1 with TRBJ2-7, with D tentatively TRBD1 (5 bases). Trimming left V 4 bases short and J 5 bases short, with 16 bases between. CDR3 length: 14 residues. Germline CDR1 is SGHRS and CDR2 is YFSETQ. For the CDR3, the DNA is TGCGCCAGCAGCCCGGCTAAAGGGGTCCACGAGCAGTACTTC. Its translation: CASSPAKGVHEQYF.

The V gene is TRBV19, the J gene TRBJ1-1; D might be TRBD1 (6 bases). The germline gives CDR1 LNHDA, CDR2 SQIVND (reference sequence). The CDR3 consists of 15 residues. Trimming took 0 bases from V and 0 from J, leaving 8 bases between them. Here the CDR3 reads CASSIEDSMNTEAFF. The CDR3 DNA is TGTGCCAGTAGTATAGAGGACAGCATGAACACTGAAGCTTTCTTT. The variable domain in full, with the rest retrieved from reference TRBV19 and TRBJ1-1, is DGGITQSPKYLFRKEGQNVTLSCEQNLNHDAMYWYRQDPGQGLRLIYYSQIVNDFQKGDIAEGYSVSREKKESFPLTVTSAQKNPTAFYLCASSIEDSMNTEAFFGQGTRLTVV.

This chain connects TRBV4-3 to TRBJ2-3; 10 nucleotides agree with TRBD2. Trimming removed 4 bases from V and 2 bases from J; junction bases left unmatched: 9. Germline V gene lookup returns CDR1 LGHNA and CDR2 YSLEER. This CDR3 contains 17 residues. The DNA of the CDR3 is TGCGCCAGCAGCCCGTACTCTAGCGGGGGCTCCACAGATACGCAGTATTTT. Amino acid sequence: CASSPYSSGGSTDTQYF.

This sequence joins TRBV9 and TRBJ2-3; tentative D call: TRBD2 (6 bases). Germline V gene lookup returns CDR1 SGDLS and CDR2 YYNGEE. The CDR3 extends over 15 amino acids. Trimming took off 2 bases at V and 6 bases at J, with 16 bases between the two ends. CDR3 residues: CASSVGLPSLDTQYF. The DNA of the CDR3 is TGTGCCAGCAGCGTGGGACTCCCGAGTTTGGATACGCAGTATTTT.

A word on this clone: This CDR3 is also generated by other DNA sequences in the sample. The V call is TRBV30, the J call TRBJ2-1; TRBD2 matches 12 bases. This CDR3 is 14 amino acids long. Germline-derived CDR1 and CDR2 are GTSNPN and SVGIG (reference sequence). J gave up 4 bases and V 4 bases, and 2 bases lay outside the gene matches. This chain's CDR3 is CAWNLAGGYNEQFF. As DNA, the CDR3 is TGTGCCTGGAACCTAGCGGGGGGGTACAATGAGCAGTTCTTC. Full variable domain (remainder filled in from reference TRBV30 and TRBJ2-1): SQTIHQWPATLVQPVGSPLSLECTVEGTSNPNLYWYRQAAGRGLQLLFYSVGIGQISSEVPQNLSASRPQDRQFILSSKKLLLSDSGFYLCAWNLAGGYNEQFFGPGTRLTVL.

V and J are TRBV19 and TRBJ1-1; 10 positions agree with TRBD1. The CDR3 sequence is 16 residues long. Germline CDR1 is LNHDA and CDR2 is SQIVND (reference sequence). V was clipped by 5 bases and J by 0 bases; unmatched bases: 6. The CDR3 loop is CASSWWDRGMNTEAFF. The CDR3 nucleotides read TGTGCCAGTAGTTGGTGGGACAGGGGCATGAACACTGAAGCTTTCTTT.

The chain is built from TRBV4-3 and TRBJ1-1; 9 bases are shared with TRBD1. With 0 bases clipped from V and 0 bases from J, the junction kept 20 bases outside the gene matches. There are 22 residues in the CDR3. CDR1 is LGHNA and CDR2 is YSLEER in the germline V gene. The CDR3 loop is CASSQETLRTGAGGDLNTEAFF. The CDR3 DNA follows: TGCGCCAGCAGCCAAGAGACCCTACGGACAGGGGCGGGGGGAGACCTGAACACTGAAGCTTTCTTT.

J is TRBJ2-1 and V is TRBV7-9, with 9 bases matching TRBD1. Germline V gene lookup returns CDR1 SEHNR and CDR2 FQNEAQ (reference sequence). The CDR3 sequence is 16 residues long. Trimming cost V 2 bases and J 5 bases; bases outside gene matches: 7. CDR3 sequence reads: CASSLLTGGANNEQFF. The CDR3 DNA sequence: TGTGCCAGCAGCTTACTGACAGGGGGTGCGAACAATGAGCAGTTCTTC.

This chain uses TRBV5-1 with TRBJ2-1, with 9 bases fitting TRBD2. Germline V gives CDR1 SGHRS, CDR2 YFSETQ. The V and J ends lost 4 bases and 5 bases, in that order; junction bases with no gene match: 4. This CDR3 has 14 amino acids. The CDR3 spells CASSRGGGDNEQFF. Here the CDR3 DNA reads TGCGCCAGCAGCCGCGGCGGGGGGGACAATGAGCAGTTCTTC.

The rearrangement links TRBV11-2 to TRBJ1-2, with 8 bases fitting TRBD1. The CDR3 spans 15 residues. J lost 4 bases, V lost 1 base, and 5 bases had no gene match. Germline values: CDR1 SGHAT, CDR2 FQNNGV. CDR3 in DNA: TGTGCCAGCAGCTTAGGGACAGGGTATCCCTATGGCTACACCTTC. Translated, it gives CASSLGTGYPYGYTF.

This chain joins TRBV9 and TRBJ2-3; D gene unclear. CDR1 is SGDLS, CDR2 YYNGEE, per germline. The CDR3 extends over 12 amino acids. V was cut by 4 bases and J by 4 bases, with 7 bases left in between. CDR3 protein: CASSTASDTQYF. The CDR3 coding sequence is TGTGCCAGCAGCACAGCTTCAGATACGCAGTATTTT.

CDR3 coding DNA: TGCGCCAGCAGCTTGGCTTCTACAGGGGACTCCTACGAGCAGTACTTC. Amino acids: CASSLASTGDSYEQYF. The V call is TRBV5-1, the J call TRBJ2-7, with TRBD1 identical over 7 bases. Trimming removed 0 bases from V and 0 bases from J; junction bases left unmatched: 6. This CDR3 has 16 residues. Germline values: CDR1 SGHRS, CDR2 YFSETQ.

The V gene is TRBV5-4, the J gene TRBJ2-1, with 8 bases fitting TRBD1. Germline V lookup: CDR1 SGHNT, CDR2 YYREEE (reference sequence). Losses at the gene ends were 5 bases for V and 2 bases for J; bases not matched to a gene: 6. The CDR3 has 15 residues. The CDR3 sequence: CASSTGTGAYNEQFF. Here the CDR3 DNA reads TGTGCCAGCAGTACCGGGACAGGCGCCTACAATGAGCAGTTCTTC. Using reference TRBV5-4 and TRBJ2-1 for the parts outside the CDR3, the full variable domain is ETGVTQSPTHLIKTRGQQVTLRCSSQSGHNTVSWYQQALGQGPQFIFQYYREEENGRGNFPPRFSGLQFPNYSSELNVNALELDDSALYLCASSTGTGAYNEQFFGPGTRLTVL.